These 13 T cell receptor beta chains were sequenced from one sample in a study of blood T cell repertoires in COVID-19. Here immunoSEQ multiplex PCR was the method, and the copy in TCRdb shows in-frame clones only, minus some. The data show about 95,000 clones, with about 87% seen just once and roughly a sixth held by the top ten. Sequencing was carried out using peripheral blood. The receptors derive from a human donor in a cohort sampled during active COVID-19.

This chain uses TRBV7-3 with TRBJ2-5; the match to TRBD2 covers 11 bases. The germline V gene encodes CDR1 SGHTA and CDR2 FQGTGA. The CDR3 is 16 residues long. V shed 5 bases and J 5 bases; nucleotides not matched to a gene: 10. The CDR3 sequence is CASSPRPLAGVETQYF. In nucleotides, the CDR3 is TGTGCCAGCAGCCCCCGGCCACTAGCGGGGGTTGAGACCCAGTACTTC.

This clone was counted a single time. V and J are TRBV6-5 and TRBJ2-1; no firm D call. The CDR3 length is 12 residues. Trimming removed 5 bases from V and 9 bases from J, with 11 bases in between. Looked up from germline, CDR1 is MNHEY and CDR2 is SVGAGI. The CDR3 nucleotides are TGTGCCAGCAGTAGTACTTCAGGTGAGCAGTTCTTC. Its protein is CASSSTSGEQFF.

V is TRBV21-1 and J is TRBJ2-3; the table's D call, TRBD2, was not checked against the DNA. TRBV21-1 is classified as a pseudogene. The CDR3 runs 16 residues. Written as DNA, the CDR3 is TGTGCCAGCATCAGACCTCCAGCGAGGAGCACAGATACGCAGTATTTT. Translated, it gives CASIRPPARSTDTQYF.

Of note for this clone: Compared with germline, one end of the junction differs, possibly owing to a read error. The rearrangement links TRBV7-2 to TRBJ2-3; TRBD2 matches at 9 bases. Germline V gives CDR1 SGHTA, CDR2 FQGNSA. The CDR3 has 15 amino acids. As DNA, the CDR3 is TGTGCCAGCAGCGTAGCGGGGGCCCACACAGATACGCAGTATTTT. Translation: CASSVAGAHTDTQYF.

The chain employs TRBV5-6 and TRBJ2-4, with TRBD1 as a possible D gene (5 bases). The ends were cut back, 4 bases at V and 0 bases at J, with 8 bases in the middle. Germline V gives CDR1 SGHDT, CDR2 YYEEEE. The CDR3 runs 14 residues. CDR3 amino acids: CASSPQGAKNIQYF. The CDR3 DNA reads TGTGCCAGCAGCCCCCAGGGAGCCAAAAACATTCAGTACTTC. The full variable domain, completed using reference TRBV5-6 and TRBJ2-4, is DAGVTQSPTHLIKTRGQQVTLRCSPKSGHDTVSWYQQALGQGPQFIFQYYEEEERQRGNFPDRFSGHQFPNYSSELNVNALLLGDSALYLCASSPQGAKNIQYFGAGTRLSVL.

The chain has TRBV5-4 and TRBJ2-1; 8 positions agree with TRBD2. Germline CDR1 is SGHNT and CDR2 is YYREEE (reference sequence). V was clipped by 0 bases and J by 4 bases; unmatched bases: 3. There are 15 residues in the CDR3. CDR3 region: CASSLAGGGYNEQFF. In nucleotides, the CDR3 is TGTGCCAGCAGCTTGGCGGGGGGGGGATACAATGAGCAGTTCTTC.

J is TRBJ1-1 and V is TRBV6-5; D is perhaps TRBD1 (6 bases). Trimming left V 9 bases short and J 1 base short, with 12 bases between. This CDR3 comprises 13 residues. Germline CDR1 reads MNHEY; CDR2 reads SVGAGI. CDR3 sequence (DNA): TGTGCCAGTTACAGGGTCCGGAACACTGAAGCTTTCTTT. Translation: CASYRVRNTEAFF.

This chain connects TRBV4-1 to TRBJ2-7, with TRBD1 matching over 9 bases. Trimming took 4 bases from V and 5 from J; bases not matched to a gene: 12. The V gene's germline CDR1 is MGHRA and CDR2 YSYEKL. The CDR3 is 16 amino acids. For the CDR3, the DNA is TGCGCCAGCAGCCCTACACCGACAGGGGGAATCGACGAGCAGTACTTC. It is translated as CASSPTPTGGIDEQYF.

This sequence joins TRBV10-3 and TRBJ1-3, with D unclear. Germline CDR1 reads ENHRY; CDR2 reads SYGVKD. Trimming took off 2 bases at V and 2 bases at J, with 4 bases between the two ends. This CDR3 is 13 amino acids long. The CDR3 reads CAISEGPGNTIYF. CDR3 bases: TGTGCCATCAGTGAGGGCCCTGGAAACACCATATATTTT.

CDR3 region: CATSRGDRALNEQYF. The CDR3 DNA reads TGTGCCACCAGCAGAGGGGACAGGGCTCTAAACGAGCAGTACTTC. This rearrangement joins TRBV15 to TRBJ2-7, with 9 bases matching TRBD1. V dropped 1 base and J dropped 5; count of bases not matched to a gene: 6. Looked up from germline, CDR1 is LNHNV and CDR2 is YYDKDF (reference sequence). This CDR3 region has 15 residues.

CDR3 DNA sequence: TGTGCCAGCAGCAAGGGGCAGGCCACAACCTACGAGCAGTACTTC. Translating gives CASSKGQATTYEQYF. The chain links TRBV11-3 to TRBJ2-7, with TRBD1 as a possible D gene (5 bases). This CDR3 region has 15 residues. The V gene lost 5 bases and the J gene lost 2 bases, with 16 bases spanning the gap. Germline values: CDR1 SGHNT, CDR2 YENEEA.

This chain joins TRBV28 and TRBJ1-1, with D possibly TRBD1 on 6 matching bases. CDR1 is MDHEN, CDR2 SYDVKM, per germline. CDR3 size: 15 residues. V lost 6 bases and J 0 bases, leaving 14 bases between the germline ends. CDR3 region: CASSRRQAMNTEAFF. The CDR3 DNA is TGTGCCAGCAGCCGCAGACAGGCGATGAACACTGAAGCTTTCTTT.

The chain employs TRBV6-5 and TRBJ1-1, with a possible D match to TRBD1 (6 bases). This CDR3 contains 13 residues. The V gene lost 6 bases and the J gene lost 1 base, with 9 bases spanning the gap. From germline, CDR1 is MNHEY and CDR2 SVGAGI. CDR3 coding DNA: TGTGCCAGCAGAACAGGGTCGAACACTGAAGCTTTCTTT. Translated: CASRTGSNTEAFF.